This T cell receptor beta chain is from a study of T-cell memory formation after mild COVID-19. TCRdb reprocessed the 5' RACE reads via MiXCR and lists one record per CDR3 protein. The sample records about 400,000 distinct CDR3 sequences, 18% being singletons. J lost 10 bases, V lost 4 bases, and 15 bases had no gene match. This CDR3 comprises 16 residues. In germline, CDR1 is SGDLS, CDR2 YYNGEE. On this clonotype itself: The antigen remains undetermined.

The study's findings and limits: There were some responding clones in pre-infection memory, which suggested that cross-reactive memory had joined.

Source material: PBMCs or a T cell subset sorted from them (not recorded which). This chain joins TRBV9 and TRBJ2-1; 9 nucleotides line up with TRBD1. The origin of this receptor is a man aged 18 to 29 who had mild COVID-19 (a few samples of this study predate the infection). Cell type and time point are not known. The CDR3 protein is CASSPPPGTGYSEQFF. The CDR3, as DNA: TGTGCCAGCAGCCCACCACCCGGGACAGGGTATTCGGAGCAGTTCTTC.